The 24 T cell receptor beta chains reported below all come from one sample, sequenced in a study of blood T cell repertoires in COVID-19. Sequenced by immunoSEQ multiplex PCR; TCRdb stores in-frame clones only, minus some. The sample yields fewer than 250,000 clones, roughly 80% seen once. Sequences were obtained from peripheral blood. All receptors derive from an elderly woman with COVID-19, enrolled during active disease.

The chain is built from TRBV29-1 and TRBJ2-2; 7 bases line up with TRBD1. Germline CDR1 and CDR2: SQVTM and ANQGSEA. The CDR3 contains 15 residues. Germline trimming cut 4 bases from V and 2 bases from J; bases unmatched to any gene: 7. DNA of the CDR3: TGCAGCGTTGGGACACAGGGGCCAAACACCGGGGAGCTGTTTTTT. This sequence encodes CSVGTQGPNTGELFF.

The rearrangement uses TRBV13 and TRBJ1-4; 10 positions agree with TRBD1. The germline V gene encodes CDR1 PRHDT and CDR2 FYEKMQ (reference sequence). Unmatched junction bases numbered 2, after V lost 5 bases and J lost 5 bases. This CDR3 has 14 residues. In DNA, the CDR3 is TGTGCCAGCAGCAGACAGGGGGCGAATGAAAAACTGTTTTTT. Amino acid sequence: CASSRQGANEKLFF.

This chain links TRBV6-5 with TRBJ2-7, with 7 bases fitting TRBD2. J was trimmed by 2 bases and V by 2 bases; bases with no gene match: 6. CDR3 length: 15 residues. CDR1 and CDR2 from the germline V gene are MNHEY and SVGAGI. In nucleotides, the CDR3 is TGTGCCAGCAGTTACGGGAGCGGGGCCCCCTACGAGCAGTACTTC. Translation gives CASSYGSGAPYEQYF.

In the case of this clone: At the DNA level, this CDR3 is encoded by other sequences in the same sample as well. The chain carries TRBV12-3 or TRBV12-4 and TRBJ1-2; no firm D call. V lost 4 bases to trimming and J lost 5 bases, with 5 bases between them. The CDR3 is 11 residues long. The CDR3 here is CASSYSYGYTF. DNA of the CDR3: TGTGCCAGCAGTTACAGTTATGGCTACACCTTC.

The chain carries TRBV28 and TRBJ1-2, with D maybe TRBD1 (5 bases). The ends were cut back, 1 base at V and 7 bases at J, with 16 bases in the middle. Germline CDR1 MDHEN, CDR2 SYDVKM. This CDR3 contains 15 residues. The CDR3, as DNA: TGTGCCAGCAGTTTATTGCGGACATCTGGAAGTGGCTACACCTTC. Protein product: CASSLLRTSGSGYTF.

The CDR3: CATSEGREPQHF. The CDR3, as DNA: TGTGCCACCAGTGAGGGGAGGGAGCCCCAGCATTTT. The rearrangement uses TRBV24-1 and TRBJ1-5; the D is unclear. This CDR3 region has 12 residues. Trimming shortened V by 4 bases and J by 8 bases, and 8 bases separated the two germline ends. Germline values: CDR1 KGHDR, CDR2 SFDVKD.

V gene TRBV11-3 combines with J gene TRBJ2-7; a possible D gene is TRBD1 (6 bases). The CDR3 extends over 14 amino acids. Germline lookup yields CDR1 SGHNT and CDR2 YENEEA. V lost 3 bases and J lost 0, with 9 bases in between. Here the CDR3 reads CASSLGAVSYEQYF. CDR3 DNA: TGTGCCAGCAGCTTGGGGGCGGTCTCCTACGAGCAGTACTTC.

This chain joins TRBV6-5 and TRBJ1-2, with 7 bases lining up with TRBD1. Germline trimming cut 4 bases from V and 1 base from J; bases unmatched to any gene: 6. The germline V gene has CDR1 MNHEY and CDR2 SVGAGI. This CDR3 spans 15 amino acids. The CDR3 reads CASSSPRDSNYGYTF. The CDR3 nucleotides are TGTGCCAGCAGTTCCCCCCGGGACAGTAACTATGGCTACACCTTC.

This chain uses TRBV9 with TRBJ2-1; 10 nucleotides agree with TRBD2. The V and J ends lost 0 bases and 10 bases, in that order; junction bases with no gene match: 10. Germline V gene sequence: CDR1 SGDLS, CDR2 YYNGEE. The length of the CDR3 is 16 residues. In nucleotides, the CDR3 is TGTGCCAGCAGCGTAGTAGCAGCGGGGGGGTCACGGGAGCAGTTCTTC. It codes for CASSVVAAGGSREQFF.

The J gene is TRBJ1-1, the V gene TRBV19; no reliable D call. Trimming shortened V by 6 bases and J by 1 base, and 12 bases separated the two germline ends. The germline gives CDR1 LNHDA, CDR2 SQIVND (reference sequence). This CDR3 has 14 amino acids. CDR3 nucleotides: TGTGCCAGTAGCCTAGGAGTACAGAACACTGAAGCTTTCTTT. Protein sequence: CASSLGVQNTEAFF. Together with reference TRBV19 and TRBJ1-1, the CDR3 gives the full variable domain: DGGITQSPKYLFRKEGQNVTLSCEQNLNHDAMYWYRQDPGQGLRLIYYSQIVNDFQKGDIAEGYSVSREKKESFPLTVTSAQKNPTAFYLCASSLGVQNTEAFFGQGTRLTVV.

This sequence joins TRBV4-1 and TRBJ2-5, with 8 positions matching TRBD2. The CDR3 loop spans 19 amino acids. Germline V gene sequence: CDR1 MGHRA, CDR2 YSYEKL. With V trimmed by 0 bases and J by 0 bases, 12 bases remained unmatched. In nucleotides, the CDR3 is TGCGCCAGCAGCCAAGAAGCATCAGCGGGGGCTTCGTACCAAGAGACCCAGTACTTC. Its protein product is CASSQEASAGASYQETQYF.

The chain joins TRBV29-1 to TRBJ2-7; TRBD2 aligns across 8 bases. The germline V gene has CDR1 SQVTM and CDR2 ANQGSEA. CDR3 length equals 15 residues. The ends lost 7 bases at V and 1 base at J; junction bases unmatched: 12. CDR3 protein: CSAGGALSVSYEQYF. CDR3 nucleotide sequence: TGCAGCGCCGGGGGGGCTCTTTCCGTTTCCTACGAGCAGTACTTC.

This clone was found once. Here the CDR3 reads CASTLTGYGTGELFF. The CDR3 DNA is TGTGCCAGCACCCTGACAGGTTATGGGACCGGGGAGCTGTTTTTT. This rearrangement joins TRBV5-8 to TRBJ2-2; D is possibly TRBD1 (6 bases). Per the germline V gene, CDR1 is SGHTS and CDR2 is YDEGEE. CDR3 length: 15 residues. Between the trimmed V and J ends, which lost 6 bases and 5 bases, there was a span of 17 bases. Using reference TRBV5-8 and TRBJ2-2 for the parts outside the CDR3, the full variable domain is EAGVTQSPTHLIKTRGQQATLRCSPISGHTSVYWYQQALGLGLQFLLWYDEGEERNRGNFPPRFSGRQFPNYSSELNVNALELEDSALYLCASTLTGYGTGELFFGEGSRLTVL.

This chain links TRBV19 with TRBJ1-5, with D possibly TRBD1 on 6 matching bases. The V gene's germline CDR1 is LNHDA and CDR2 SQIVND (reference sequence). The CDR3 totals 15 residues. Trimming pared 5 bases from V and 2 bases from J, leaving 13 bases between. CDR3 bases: TGTGCCAGTAGTCAACAGGGTATCCGCAATCAGCCCCAGCATTTT. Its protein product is CASSQQGIRNQPQHF.

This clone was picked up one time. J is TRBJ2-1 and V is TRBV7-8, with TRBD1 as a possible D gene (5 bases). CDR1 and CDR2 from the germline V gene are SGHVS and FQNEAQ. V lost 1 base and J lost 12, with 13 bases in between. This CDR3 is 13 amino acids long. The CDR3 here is CASSLVSRVGQFF. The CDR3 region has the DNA TGTGCCAGCAGCTTAGTTTCCAGGGTTGGGCAGTTCTTC.

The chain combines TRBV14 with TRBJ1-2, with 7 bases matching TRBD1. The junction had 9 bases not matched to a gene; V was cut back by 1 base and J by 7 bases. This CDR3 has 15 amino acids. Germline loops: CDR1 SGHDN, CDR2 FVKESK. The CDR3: CASSQGATGFGGYTF. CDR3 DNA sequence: TGTGCCAGCAGCCAAGGGGCGACAGGGTTCGGTGGCTACACCTTC.

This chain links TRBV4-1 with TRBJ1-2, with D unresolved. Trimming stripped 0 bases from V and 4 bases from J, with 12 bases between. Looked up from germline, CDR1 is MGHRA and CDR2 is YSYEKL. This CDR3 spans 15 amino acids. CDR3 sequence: CASSQDHGPPYGYTF. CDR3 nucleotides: TGCGCCAGCAGCCAAGATCATGGGCCTCCCTATGGCTACACCTTC.

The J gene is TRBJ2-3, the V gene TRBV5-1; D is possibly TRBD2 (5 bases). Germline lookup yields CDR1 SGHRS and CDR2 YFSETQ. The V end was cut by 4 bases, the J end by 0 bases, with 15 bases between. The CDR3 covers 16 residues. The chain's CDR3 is CASSPGERTSTDTQYF. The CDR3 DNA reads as TGCGCCAGCAGCCCCGGGGAGCGAACAAGCACAGATACGCAGTATTTT. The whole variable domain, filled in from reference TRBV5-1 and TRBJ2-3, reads KAGVTQTPRYLIKTRGQQVTLSCSPISGHRSVSWYQQTPGQGLQFLFEYFSETQRNKGNFPGRFSGRQFSNSRSEMNVSTLELGDSALYLCASSPGERTSTDTQYFGPGTRLTVL.

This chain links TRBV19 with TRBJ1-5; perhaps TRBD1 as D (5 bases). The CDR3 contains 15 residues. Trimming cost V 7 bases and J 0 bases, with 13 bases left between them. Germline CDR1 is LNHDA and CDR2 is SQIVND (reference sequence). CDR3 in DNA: TGTGCCAGTAAGGAGGGGATAGATAGCAATCAGCCCCAGCATTTT. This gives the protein CASKEGIDSNQPQHF. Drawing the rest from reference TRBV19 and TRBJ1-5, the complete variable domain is DGGITQSPKYLFRKEGQNVTLSCEQNLNHDAMYWYRQDPGQGLRLIYYSQIVNDFQKGDIAEGYSVSREKKESFPLTVTSAQKNPTAFYLCASKEGIDSNQPQHFGDGTRLSIL.

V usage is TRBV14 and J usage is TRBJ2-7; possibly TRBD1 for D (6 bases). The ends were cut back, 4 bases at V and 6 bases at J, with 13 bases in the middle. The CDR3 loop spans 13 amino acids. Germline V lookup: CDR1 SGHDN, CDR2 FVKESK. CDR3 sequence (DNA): TGTGCCAGCAGCCTTAGTCTCAGGGGCGAGCAGTACTTC. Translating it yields CASSLSLRGEQYF.

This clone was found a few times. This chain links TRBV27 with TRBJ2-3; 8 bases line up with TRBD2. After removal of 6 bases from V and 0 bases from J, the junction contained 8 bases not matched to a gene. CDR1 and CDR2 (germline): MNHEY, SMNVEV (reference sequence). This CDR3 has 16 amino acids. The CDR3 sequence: CASRLSGVPSTDTQYF. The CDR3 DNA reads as TGTGCCAGCAGACTTAGCGGGGTTCCTAGCACAGATACGCAGTATTTT.

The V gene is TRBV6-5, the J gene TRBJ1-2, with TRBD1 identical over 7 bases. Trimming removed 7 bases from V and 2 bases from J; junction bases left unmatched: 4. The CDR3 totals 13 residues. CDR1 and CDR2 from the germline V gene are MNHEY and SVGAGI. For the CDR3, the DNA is TGTGCCAGCACCCCGGACAGGAACTATGGCTACACCTTC. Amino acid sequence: CASTPDRNYGYTF.

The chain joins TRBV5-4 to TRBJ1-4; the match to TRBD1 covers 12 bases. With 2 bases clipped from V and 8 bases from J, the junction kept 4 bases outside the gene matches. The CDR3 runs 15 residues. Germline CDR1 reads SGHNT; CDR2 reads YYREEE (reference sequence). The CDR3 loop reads CASSFGTGGLEKLFF. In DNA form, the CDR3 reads TGTGCCAGCAGCTTTGGGACAGGGGGCTTAGAAAAACTGTTTTTT.

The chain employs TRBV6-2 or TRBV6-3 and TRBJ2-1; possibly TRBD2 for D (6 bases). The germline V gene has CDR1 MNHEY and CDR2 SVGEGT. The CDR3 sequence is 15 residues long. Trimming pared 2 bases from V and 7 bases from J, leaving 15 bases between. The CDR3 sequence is CASSYQPTSTNEQFF. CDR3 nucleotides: TGTGCCAGCAGTTACCAACCCACTAGCACGAATGAGCAGTTCTTC.